Following are 30 T cell receptor beta chains from one sample sequenced in a study of blood T cells in healthy people across ages. The use of a sample-barcoded 5' primer and a J-beta primer mix characterized a second PCR of roughly 6 to 11 cycles. MiXCR, applied by TCRdb to the 5' RACE reads, yields one record per CDR3 protein. The sample holds 1.5 million to 2 million distinct CDR3 sequences, roughly two fifths seen once. The sample comprised blood. These receptors originate from a human donor in good health.

This sequence joins TRBV12-3 or TRBV12-4 and TRBJ2-7; TRBD2 matches 10 bases. This CDR3 has 15 residues. The trim removed 5 bases at V and 0 bases at J, leaving 4 bases unmatched. CDR3 sequence reads: CASSATSGSSYEQYF. CDR3 in DNA: TGTGCCAGCAGTGCGACTAGCGGGTCCTCCTACGAGCAGTACTTC.

This clonotype was picked up a small number of times. V gene TRBV7-2 combines with J gene TRBJ2-3; D is uncertain. V lost 2 bases, J lost 2 bases, and 8 bases lay in between. Germline values: CDR1 SGHTA, CDR2 FQGNSA. This CDR3 region has 14 residues. The CDR3 loop is CASSLWTLTDTQYF. The DNA of the CDR3 is TGTGCCAGCAGCTTATGGACGCTCACAGATACGCAGTATTTT.

V is TRBV20-1 and J is TRBJ2-4; D is undetermined. The end of the DNA fits TRBJ2-7 better, so the J call may be wrong. Germline values: CDR1 DFQATT, CDR2 SNEGSKA (reference sequence). The CDR3 loop spans 12 amino acids. The CDR3 DNA follows: TGCAGTGGGGGATTGGCATCTTACGAGCAGTACTTC. Amino acid sequence: CSGGLASYEQYF.

V gene TRBV7-3 combines with J gene TRBJ1-2, with a possible D match to TRBD1 (5 bases). The V gene lost 11 bases and the J gene lost 4 bases, with 17 bases spanning the gap. This CDR3 is built from 13 residues. From germline, CDR1 is SGHTA and CDR2 FQGTGA. The CDR3 DNA reads TGTGCCGGACGACAGCTCATTGTCTATGGCTACACCTTC. Encoded protein: CAGRQLIVYGYTF.

The chain couples TRBV29-1 to TRBJ1-2, with D possibly being TRBD1 (5 bases). This CDR3 has 13 residues. The V and J ends lost 7 bases and 4 bases respectively, with 16 bases between them. The germline gives CDR1 SQVTM, CDR2 ANQGSEA. The CDR3 sequence: CSALPRDTYGYTF. CDR3 nucleotides: TGCAGCGCCCTGCCCAGGGATACCTATGGCTACACCTTC.

In its sample, this clonotype was seen a few times. The J gene is TRBJ1-2, the V gene TRBV20-1, with 7 bases identical to TRBD1. Germline-derived CDR1 and CDR2 are DFQATT and SNEGSKA (reference sequence). J lost 5 bases, V lost 5 bases, and 8 bases had no gene match. There are 13 residues in the CDR3. The CDR3 DNA sequence: TGCAGTGCTGGGGGGGAGGGGGCGTATGGCTACACCTTC. Encoded protein: CSAGGEGAYGYTF.

The V gene is TRBV7-2, the J gene TRBJ1-4; no firm D call. CDR1 is SGHTA, CDR2 FQGNSA, per germline. CDR3 length equals 15 residues. Between the trimmed V and J ends, which lost 7 bases and 2 bases, there was a span of 14 bases. The CDR3 DNA is TGTGCCAGCACTCAAAACCCGGGGACTAATGAAAAACTGTTTTTT. Translating gives CASTQNPGTNEKLFF.

This chain joins TRBV13 and TRBJ2-7; D is ambiguous. Germline CDR1 PRHDT, CDR2 FYEKMQ (reference sequence). The CDR3 covers 17 residues. Trimming pared 5 bases from V and 1 base from J, leaving 21 bases between. The CDR3 loop reads CASSHTQGRTPSYEQYF. DNA for the CDR3: TGTGCCAGCAGCCATACTCAAGGACGCACCCCGTCCTACGAGCAGTACTTC.

This chain uses TRBV6-2 or TRBV6-3 with TRBJ2-5; D not resolved. The germline gives CDR1 MNHEY, CDR2 SVGEGT. The CDR3 is made up of 13 amino acids. Trimming removed 5 bases at V and 1 base at J, with 8 bases between. In DNA, the CDR3 is TGTGCCAGCAGTCAGGTTTTCCAAGAGACCCAGTACTTC. Translation gives CASSQVFQETQYF.

V is TRBV7-9 and J is TRBJ2-3, with D possibly being TRBD1 or TRBD2 (5 bases each). There are 17 residues in the CDR3. The V end lost 5 bases, the J end lost 2 bases, and 20 bases lay between the germline ends. Germline V lookup: CDR1 SEHNR, CDR2 FQNEAQ (reference sequence). CDR3 region: CASSHYGLRGLTDTQYF. The CDR3 region has the DNA TGTGCCAGCAGCCATTATGGCCTCCGGGGCCTCACAGATACGCAGTATTTT.

V is TRBV30 and J is TRBJ2-1; no reliable D call. The V gene's germline CDR1 is GTSNPN and CDR2 SVGIG (reference sequence). V was trimmed by 2 bases and J by 5 bases, leaving 13 bases between them. The CDR3 sequence is 14 residues long. CDR3 residues: CAWSRLVVDNEQFF. The CDR3 DNA follows: TGTGCCTGGAGTCGACTCGTGGTGGACAATGAGCAGTTCTTC.

The chain carries TRBV13 and TRBJ2-4; tentatively, D is TRBD2 (7 bases). This CDR3 comprises 15 residues. CDR1 and CDR2 (germline): PRHDT, FYEKMQ (reference sequence). V lost 4 bases and J 13 bases, leaving 23 bases between the germline ends. As DNA, the CDR3 is TGTGCCAGCAGCTCCCCCCTGGAGGGGGGGTGGAAGCAGTACTTC. This codes for CASSSPLEGGWKQYF. The variable domain in full, completed from reference TRBV13 and TRBJ2-4, reads AAGVIQSPRHLIKEKRETATLKCYPIPRHDTVYWYQQGPGQDPQFLISFYEKMQSDKGSIPDRFSAQQFSDYHSELNMSSLELGDSALYFCASSSPLEGGWKQYFGAGTRLSVL.

This chain connects TRBV12-3 or TRBV12-4 to TRBJ2-1, with D tentatively TRBD2 (5 bases). The CDR3 totals 15 residues. Trimming cost V 1 base and J 5 bases, with 12 bases left between them. The CDR3 is CASSLGGYTHNEQFF. The CDR3 DNA reads as TGTGCCAGCAGTTTAGGAGGGTACACACACAATGAGCAGTTCTTC.

The rearrangement links TRBV30 to TRBJ2-2; no firm D call. Trimming cost V 2 bases and J 6 bases, with 7 bases left between them. The CDR3 has 12 residues. Germline CDR1 GTSNPN, CDR2 SVGIG (reference sequence). The CDR3 bases are TGTGCCTGGAGTAGCCAGGCCGGGGAGCTGTTTTTT. Protein product: CAWSSQAGELFF.

This clonotype came up a few times. J is TRBJ2-2 and V is TRBV12-3 or TRBV12-4; tentative D call: TRBD1 (6 bases). There are 13 residues in the CDR3. With 6 bases removed from V and 6 bases from J, the gap between germline ends came to 11 bases. This chain's CDR3 is CASSLQGPGELFF. CDR3 in DNA: TGTGCCAGCAGCCTACAGGGACCCGGGGAGCTGTTTTTT.

The chain recombines TRBV29-1 with TRBJ1-2; D call uncertain. CDR3 length equals 13 residues. The V end lost 7 bases, the J end lost 3 bases, and 15 bases lay between the germline ends. Germline V gene lookup returns CDR1 SQVTM and CDR2 ANQGSEA. The CDR3 sequence: CSGGTTDYYGYTF. CDR3 bases: TGCAGCGGAGGAACAACTGACTACTATGGCTACACCTTC.

This clonotype was observed a few times. The rearrangement joins TRBV20-1 to TRBJ2-7, with 9 bases identical to TRBD1. CDR3 length: 13 residues. After removal of 4 bases from V and 5 bases from J, the junction contained 6 bases not matched to a gene. CDR1 and CDR2 from the germline V gene are DFQATT and SNEGSKA (reference sequence). In DNA, the CDR3 is TGCAGTGCTATACAGGGGGCTATCGACGAGCAGTACTTC. Translating gives CSAIQGAIDEQYF.

There are a few counts of this clonotype. This chain connects TRBV11-1 to TRBJ2-5; TRBD1 matches 7 bases. The CDR3 spans 14 residues. J lost 7 bases, V lost 1 base, and 6 bases had no gene match. Germline V gene lookup returns CDR1 SGHAT and CDR2 FQDESV (reference sequence). Here the CDR3 reads CASSLVRGLGTQYF. DNA for the CDR3: TGTGCCAGCAGCTTAGTGAGGGGGCTCGGGACCCAGTACTTC.

The V and J genes are TRBV29-1 and TRBJ2-1; 7 nucleotides agree with TRBD2. Trimming removed 5 bases from V and 0 bases from J; junction bases left unmatched: 4. CDR1 and CDR2 (germline): SQVTM, ANQGSEA. The CDR3 length is 14 residues. DNA of the CDR3: TGCAGCGTTTGGGGGGGGTTCTCCTACAATGAGCAGTTCTTC. This codes for CSVWGGFSYNEQFF.

The chain has TRBV10-3 and TRBJ2-1, with D hard to call. Per germline, CDR1 ENHRY and CDR2 SYGVKD. Trimming shortened V by 6 bases and J by 3 bases, and 6 bases separated the two germline ends. The CDR3 is 12 residues long. The CDR3 here is CAISWDYNEQFF. The CDR3 nucleotides are TGTGCCATCAGCTGGGACTACAATGAGCAGTTCTTC.

This clonotype showed up just a few times. J is TRBJ2-7 and V is TRBV27, with D possibly TRBD1 on 6 matching bases. The length of the CDR3 is 16 residues. Trimming stripped 6 bases from V and 4 bases from J, with 22 bases between. Germline values: CDR1 MNHEY, CDR2 SMNVEV (reference sequence). The CDR3 reads CASSRGDSGGGYEQYF. The CDR3, as DNA: TGTGCCAGCAGCCGGGGCGACAGTGGGGGCGGTTACGAGCAGTACTTC.

V and J are TRBV2 and TRBJ2-1; 10 positions agree with TRBD2. The CDR3 is 12 amino acids. V shed 10 bases and J 6 bases; nucleotides not matched to a gene: 3. Germline loops: CDR1 SNHLY, CDR2 FYNNEI. This CDR3 is CATGLAANEQFF. CDR3 sequence (DNA): TGTGCCACCGGACTAGCGGCCAATGAGCAGTTCTTC.

The chain couples TRBV2 to TRBJ2-1; 12 bases are a match to TRBD2. J lost 9 bases, V lost 7 bases, and 10 bases had no gene match. The CDR3 is made up of 15 amino acids. CDR1 and CDR2 (germline): SNHLY, FYNNEI. CDR3 loop: CASTLASGGAGEQFF. The CDR3 region has the DNA TGTGCCAGCACACTGGCTAGCGGGGGGGCGGGTGAGCAGTTCTTC.

This chain uses TRBV29-1 with TRBJ1-2; no clear D. The CDR3 spans 11 residues. The germline V gene has CDR1 SQVTM and CDR2 ANQGSEA. V lost 6 bases and J lost 7, with 12 bases in between. CDR3 DNA sequence: TGCAGCGTCCCCGGGGTACGTGGCTACACCTTC. It specifies CSVPGVRGYTF.

The J gene is TRBJ2-7, the V gene TRBV28; either TRBD1 or TRBD2 may supply D (7 bases each). The germline CDR1 and CDR2 sequences are MDHEN and SYDVKM. V lost 1 base and J 2 bases, leaving 24 bases between the germline ends. CDR3 length: 19 amino acids. The chain's CDR3 is CASSLLGGDSSEITYEQYF. In nucleotides, the CDR3 is TGTGCCAGCAGTTTATTGGGGGGGGACAGTTCCGAAATAACCTACGAGCAGTACTTC.

To note about this clonotype: Being one base from a much bigger clone, this may be a read error. The genes are TRBV7-3 and TRBJ2-1; D gene unclear. TRBJ2-7 matches the DNA end more closely, so the J call is doubtful. Germline CDR1 and CDR2: SGHTA and FQGTGA. The CDR3 has 14 amino acids. The CDR3 here is CASSLLSGYNEQYF. CDR3 DNA: TGTGCCAGCAGCTTATTATCAGGCTACAATGAGCAGTACTTC.

This clonotype has just a few counts. The CDR3 spells CSAPPLHGQGYEQYF. CDR3 DNA: TGCAGTGCTCCACCCCTCCACGGACAGGGTTACGAGCAGTACTTC. The chain employs TRBV20-1 and TRBJ2-7; TRBD1 matches at 8 bases. This CDR3 region has 15 residues. Germline CDR1 DFQATT, CDR2 SNEGSKA (reference sequence). With V trimmed by 5 bases and J by 4 bases, 13 bases remained unmatched.

This chain links TRBV29-1 with TRBJ1-2, with 9 bases identical to TRBD1. Germline V CDR1 and CDR2: SQVTM, ANQGSEA. The CDR3 extends over 14 amino acids. J was trimmed by 8 bases and V by 5 bases; bases with no gene match: 12. In nucleotides, the CDR3 is TGCAGCGTTTCTCTCGTCGGGACAGGGAGCGGCTACACCTTC. It encodes CSVSLVGTGSGYTF.

The chain employs TRBV30 and TRBJ2-5, with TRBD1 identical over 12 bases. Trimming cost V 7 bases and J 5 bases; bases outside gene matches: 5. The CDR3 sequence is 13 residues long. Germline V CDR1 and CDR2: GTSNPN, SVGIG (reference sequence). The CDR3 sequence: CAFRDRGLETQYF. The CDR3 nucleotides read TGTGCCTTCCGGGACAGGGGGCTTGAGACCCAGTACTTC. Together with reference TRBV30 and TRBJ2-5, the CDR3 gives the full variable domain: SQTIHQWPATLVQPVGSPLSLECTVEGTSNPNLYWYRQAAGRGLQLLFYSVGIGQISSEVPQNLSASRPQDRQFILSSKKLLLSDSGFYLCAFRDRGLETQYFGPGTRLLVL.

This clonotype showed up just a few times. The J gene is TRBJ2-3, the V gene TRBV4-3; D not certain. Between the trimmed V and J ends, which lost 0 bases and 4 bases, there was a span of 8 bases. The germline CDR1 and CDR2 sequences are LGHNA and YSLEER. CDR3 length: 14 amino acids. CDR3 sequence: CASSQDSVADTQYF. DNA for the CDR3: TGCGCCAGCAGCCAAGACAGCGTAGCAGATACGCAGTATTTT.